These 10 T cell receptor beta chains originate from one sample sequenced in a study of blood T cells in healthy people across ages. Next came a second PCR, run for about 6 to 12 cycles, which used a sample-barcoded 5' primer along with a J-beta primer mix. From the 5' RACE reads, TCRdb called clonotypes with MiXCR, one entry per CDR3 protein. Found here are fewer than 1,000,000 distinct CDR3 sequences, around 45% of them singletons; the top ten hold roughly 18%. The sample consisted of blood. Source of these receptors: a man older than 75 in good health.

V gene TRBV7-2 combines with J gene TRBJ2-3, with D unclear. V shed 1 base and J shed 2 bases, with 13 bases lying between them. The CDR3 runs 16 residues. Per germline, CDR1 SGHTA and CDR2 FQGNSA. In nucleotides, the CDR3 is TGTGCCAGCAGCTTAGGGGTTTCCTCTGTCACAGATACGCAGTATTTT. Its protein is CASSLGVSSVTDTQYF.

The V call is TRBV4-1, the J call TRBJ2-6; the D gene is possibly TRBD1 (5 bases). Per germline, CDR1 MGHRA and CDR2 YSYEKL. The CDR3 spans 16 residues. Trimming took off 3 bases at V and 0 bases at J, with 9 bases between the two ends. The CDR3 spells CASSHLQGSGANVLTF. As DNA, the CDR3 is TGCGCCAGCAGCCATTTGCAGGGCTCTGGGGCCAACGTCCTGACTTTC.

This chain uses TRBV6-2 or TRBV6-3 with TRBJ2-1; 10 positions agree with TRBD2. CDR1 is MNHEY, CDR2 SVGEGT, per germline. V lost 4 bases and J lost 2; bases outside the gene matches: 5. The CDR3 loop spans 16 amino acids. The CDR3 reads CASSSELAGPYNEQFF. CDR3 sequence (DNA): TGTGCCAGCAGTTCCGAACTAGCGGGGCCCTACAATGAGCAGTTCTTC.

The chain joins TRBV7-2 to TRBJ2-3; 7 bases agree with TRBD2. V lost 4 bases and J lost 2; bases outside the gene matches: 6. In germline, CDR1 is SGHTA, CDR2 FQGNSA. The CDR3 has 15 amino acids. As DNA, the CDR3 is TGTGCCAGCAGCTGGAGCAGCGGGGCCACAGATACGCAGTATTTT. Encoded protein: CASSWSSGATDTQYF.

The rearrangement uses TRBV7-9 and TRBJ2-7; D perhaps matches TRBD2 (6 bases). V dropped 1 base and J dropped 12 bases, with 19 bases sitting between them. This CDR3 contains 14 residues. Germline CDR1 reads SEHNR; CDR2 reads FQNEAQ (reference sequence). The CDR3 spells CASSLDVVRGNMYF. DNA for the CDR3: TGTGCCAGCAGCTTAGATGTTGTCCGGGGGAATATGTACTTC.

The V gene is TRBV2, the J gene TRBJ2-5; D may be TRBD1 or TRBD2 (5 bases each). CDR1 SNHLY and CDR2 FYNNEI come from the germline V gene. The CDR3 sequence is 12 residues long. V was trimmed by 8 bases and J by 5 bases, leaving 12 bases between them. The CDR3 reads CASGTTGETQYF. DNA of the CDR3: TGTGCCAGCGGGACCACGGGGGAGACCCAGTACTTC.

The chain recombines TRBV20-1 with TRBJ2-3, with 8 positions matching TRBD2. The CDR3 has 14 amino acids. Germline CDR1 DFQATT, CDR2 SNEGSKA (reference sequence). The J segment lost 2 bases and the V segment lost 6 bases, leaving 7 bases of the junction unmatched. For the CDR3, the DNA is TGCAGTGCCCGGACTAGCCGTTCCACAGATACGCAGTATTTT. It is translated as CSARTSRSTDTQYF.

The chain recombines TRBV20-1 with TRBJ2-3; D is undetermined. The V end lost 6 bases, the J end lost 2 bases, and 18 bases lay between the germline ends. Germline CDR1 reads DFQATT; CDR2 reads SNEGSKA (reference sequence). The CDR3 is 15 amino acids. The CDR3 DNA is TGCAGTGCCCCGAGCGCCTACGGGCCCACAGATACGCAGTATTTT. Translating gives CSAPSAYGPTDTQYF.

This chain joins TRBV28 and TRBJ2-3, with 10 bases fitting TRBD2. The CDR3 is 17 residues long. CDR1 is MDHEN and CDR2 is SYDVKM in the germline V gene. V dropped 2 bases and J dropped 2; count of bases not matched to a gene: 7. The CDR3 is CASSLPPSGRFTDTQYF. The CDR3 coding sequence is TGTGCCAGCAGTTTACCTCCTAGCGGGAGATTCACAGATACGCAGTATTTT.

The chain carries TRBV29-1 and TRBJ2-7; tentatively, D is TRBD1 or TRBD2 (7 bases each). CDR3 size: 11 residues. Germline V gene data show CDR1 as SQVTM and CDR2 as ANQGSEA. V lost 7 bases to trimming and J lost 4 bases, with 11 bases between them. For the CDR3, the DNA is TGCAGCGGGGGGGGACAGTACGAGCAGTACTTC. Protein product: CSGGGQYEQYF.